Listed here are 17 T cell receptor beta chains from one sample, sequenced in a study of blood T cell repertoires in COVID-19. The table came from immunoSEQ multiplex PCR; TCRdb's copy has only in-frame clones and leaves some out. The top ten hold roughly a tenth of the sample, which has about 200,000 clones, about 86% seen once. Sequenced sample: peripheral blood. Receptors were obtained from a woman aged 45-59 years with COVID-19, enrolled during active disease.

The chain employs TRBV3-1 (or the pseudogene TRBV3-2) and TRBJ2-3; TRBD2 matches 12 bases. The germline V gene has CDR1 LGHDT and CDR2 YNNKEL (reference sequence). The CDR3 runs to 18 residues. With 0 bases clipped from V and 1 base from J, the junction kept 5 bases outside the gene matches. CDR3 in amino acids: CASSQDGLAGWGTDTQYF. The CDR3 DNA reads as TGTGCCAGCAGCCAAGATGGACTAGCGGGGTGGGGCACAGATACGCAGTATTTT.

The J gene is TRBJ1-4, the V gene TRBV7-2, with 10 bases matching TRBD1. The length of the CDR3 is 17 residues. Germline CDR1 SGHTA, CDR2 FQGNSA. V shed 5 bases, J shed 1 base, and the junction held 7 bases outside the gene matches. This CDR3 is CASSRTGTGVTNEKLFF. As DNA, the CDR3 is TGTGCCAGCAGCCGTACTGGGACAGGGGTAACTAATGAAAAACTGTTTTTT.

This chain uses TRBV27 with TRBJ1-4, with D maybe TRBD1 (6 bases). The CDR3 has 14 residues. V was clipped by 5 bases and J by 8 bases, with 15 bases between them. Germline V gives CDR1 MNHEY, CDR2 SMNVEV (reference sequence). CDR3: CASSIWGGGEKLFF. CDR3 in DNA: TGTGCCAGCAGTATTTGGGGGGGCGGAGAAAAACTGTTTTTT.

In this sample, this clone turned up a few times. The V call is TRBV5-6, the J call TRBJ2-1; 10 nucleotides match TRBD2. J lost 6 bases, V lost 0 bases, and 6 bases had no gene match. Looked up from germline, CDR1 is SGHDT and CDR2 is YYEEEE. This CDR3 is 16 amino acids long. This chain's CDR3 is CASSLAWASGGNEQFF. DNA for the CDR3: TGTGCCAGCAGCTTGGCCTGGGCTAGCGGGGGCAATGAGCAGTTCTTC.

The CDR3 here is CASSSSSGGYNEQFF. In DNA, the CDR3 is TGTGCCAGCAGCTCTTCTAGCGGGGGTTACAATGAGCAGTTCTTC. The rearrangement uses TRBV7-3 and TRBJ2-1; 10 nucleotides align to TRBD2. Germline CDR1 is SGHTA and CDR2 is FQGTGA. This CDR3 spans 15 amino acids. V lost 4 bases to trimming and J lost 4 bases; unmatched junction nucleotides: 4.

This CDR3 is CASRLTGGTYNEQFF. CDR3 in DNA: TGTGCCAGCAGGTTGACAGGGGGAACCTACAATGAGCAGTTCTTC. The gene calls are TRBV7-3 and TRBJ2-1; 9 bases match TRBD1. The ends lost 6 bases at V and 2 bases at J; junction bases unmatched: 5. Germline CDR1 SGHTA, CDR2 FQGTGA. The CDR3 spans 15 residues.

This chain links TRBV6-5 with TRBJ1-1; D not resolved. The CDR3 has 14 residues. Germline loops: CDR1 MNHEY, CDR2 SVGAGI. Trimming shortened V by 2 bases and J by 1 base, and 8 bases separated the two germline ends. In DNA, the CDR3 is TGTGCCAGCAGTTACAGGAGGGCGAACACTGAAGCTTTCTTT. As protein: CASSYRRANTEAFF.

The genes are TRBV19 and TRBJ2-1; 7 bases are a match to TRBD1. With V trimmed by 5 bases and J by 9 bases, 16 bases remained unmatched. Looked up from germline, CDR1 is LNHDA and CDR2 is SQIVND (reference sequence). CDR3 size: 16 residues. The CDR3 here is CASSGGQNLLSGEQFF. CDR3 DNA sequence: TGTGCCAGTAGTGGGGGACAGAATTTACTTTCGGGTGAGCAGTTCTTC.

The sample holds a few counts of this clone. The chain combines TRBV2 with TRBJ1-5; perhaps TRBD1 as D (5 bases). CDR1 SNHLY and CDR2 FYNNEI come from the germline V gene. V lost 5 bases and J 7 bases, leaving 12 bases between the germline ends. The CDR3 length is 13 residues. CDR3 sequence (DNA): TGTGCCAGCAGTCCTGCCGGGGGACAGCCCCAGCATTTT. Protein: CASSPAGGQPQHF.

The J gene is TRBJ1-1, the V gene TRBV2; D unclear. V lost 9 bases, J lost 0 bases, and 8 bases lay in between. There are 12 residues in the CDR3. Per the germline V gene, CDR1 is SNHLY and CDR2 is FYNNEI. CDR3 sequence (DNA): TGTGCCAGGAAGGAGTTGAACACTGAAGCTTTCTTT. Protein: CARKELNTEAFF.

The V call is TRBV28, the J call TRBJ2-1, with D possibly being TRBD2 (7 bases). V lost 4 bases, J lost 4 bases, and 23 bases lay in between. Germline V gives CDR1 MDHEN, CDR2 SYDVKM. The CDR3 contains 18 residues. CDR3 DNA sequence: TGTGCCAGCAGTTCCACTTTCGGCGGGGGCCCAAAGTACAATGAGCAGTTCTTC. Its translation: CASSSTFGGGPKYNEQFF.

This clone came up many times. The genes are TRBV14 and TRBJ1-4, with 9 bases fitting TRBD1. Germline V gene lookup returns CDR1 SGHDN and CDR2 FVKESK. The CDR3 is 13 residues long. V lost 8 bases to trimming and J lost 14 bases; unmatched junction nucleotides: 12. CDR3 sequence reads: CASGGTGKFPLFF. The CDR3 DNA follows: TGTGCCAGCGGGGGGACAGGGAAGTTTCCTCTGTTTTTT.

Here the CDR3 DNA reads TGTGCCAGAAGCTTAGTAGGCAGGGGGCAGCTTGAAAAACTGTTTTTT. Its translation is CARSLVGRGQLEKLFF. The V gene is TRBV7-5, the J gene TRBJ1-4; the listed D gene, TRBD1, was not tested against the DNA. TRBV7-5 represents a pseudogene. This CDR3 is built from 16 residues.

V usage is TRBV23-1 and J usage is TRBJ1-5, with TRBD1 identical over 7 bases. TRBV23-1 is known as an ORF, though its function is uncertain. The CDR3 is 17 residues long. With 0 bases clipped from V and 6 bases from J, the junction kept 11 bases outside the gene matches. CDR3 loop: CASSQSGCGQVGQPQHF. CDR3 DNA sequence: TGCGCCAGCAGTCAATCGGGTTGTGGACAGGTAGGTCAGCCCCAGCATTTT.

This sequence joins TRBV5-1 and TRBJ2-2, with 7 bases fitting TRBD2. Germline CDR1 and CDR2: SGHRS and YFSETQ. The length of the CDR3 is 16 residues. V dropped 4 bases and J dropped 5; count of bases not matched to a gene: 11. CDR3 DNA sequence: TGCGCCAGCAGCATTTTCCCGGGGGGAGGTACCGGGGAGCTGTTTTTT. It is translated as CASSIFPGGGTGELFF.

This clone has just a few counts. This chain connects TRBV27 to TRBJ1-2; 8 nucleotides match TRBD1. The CDR3 has 15 residues. The ends lost 5 bases at V and 0 bases at J; junction bases unmatched: 5. Germline V gene lookup returns CDR1 MNHEY and CDR2 SMNVEV (reference sequence). The CDR3 region is CASSRGQGSNYGYTF. The CDR3 DNA reads TGTGCCAGCAGTCGCGGACAGGGTTCTAACTATGGCTACACCTTC.

The rearrangement joins TRBV7-8 to TRBJ1-1, with D possibly being TRBD1 (5 bases). Germline V lookup: CDR1 SGHVS, CDR2 FQNEAQ. Trimming took 5 bases from V and 1 from J, leaving 11 bases between them. The CDR3 extends over 14 amino acids. The CDR3 region is CASSAVRGNTEAFF. As DNA, the CDR3 is TGTGCCAGCAGCGCGGTAAGGGGGAACACTGAAGCTTTCTTT.